A selection of T cell receptor beta chains follows, all from one sample in a study of T-cell reconstitution after alpha-beta-depleted transplantation in children. TCRdb processed the PCR reads anew with MiXCR; each CDR3 protein has one entry. The sample lists about 980,000 distinct CDR3 sequences, 25% to 30% occurring once. The sample here was PBMCs, mostly from graft donor cells, taken 360 days after TCRalphabeta/CD19-depleted stem cell transplant. The receptors were gathered from a boy under two years old who had a stem cell transplant for SCID, so the T cells may come from the graft donor. Both conserved end residues are part of each CDR3. The D gene is left open where the match is weak. A clone size is listed for some rows: how often the clone was seen (once, few, many), or a class if it is expanded.

CDR3nt: TGTGCCAGCAGTTTGGACAGGGGGGGGGGTTCACCCCTCCACTTT
CDR3aa: CASSLDRGGGSPLHF
v_gene: TRBV12-3/TRBV12-4
abundance: -
len: 15
j_gene: TRBJ1-6
d_gene: TRBD1

CDR3nt: TGCGCCAGCGGAACAGAGAACACTGAAGCTTTCTTT
CDR3aa: CASGTENTEAFF
v_gene: TRBV5-1
abundance: -
len: 12
j_gene: TRBJ1-1
d_gene: -

CDR3nt: TGTGCCAGCAGCCCCGGTGGGCCTAGCGGGGGGCGCCCGTCCTACAATGAGCAGTTCTTC
CDR3aa: CASSPGGPSGGRPSYNEQFF
v_gene: TRBV9
abundance: few
len: 20
j_gene: TRBJ2-1
d_gene: TRBD2

CDR3nt: TGTGCCAGCTCACTGATCGTGAGGGGGGCCACAGATACGCAGTATTTT
CDR3aa: CASSLIVRGATDTQYF
v_gene: TRBV18
abundance: few
len: 16
j_gene: TRBJ2-3
d_gene: -

CDR3nt: TGTGCCAGCAGCTGGACGACAGGCTTAGCCAAAAACATTCAGTACTTC
CDR3aa: CASSWTTGLAKNIQYF
v_gene: TRBV5-4
abundance: -
len: 16
j_gene: TRBJ2-4
d_gene: -

CDR3nt: TGCAGCGTTGCTAGCGGGAGTGATTACGACGAGCAGTACTTC
CDR3aa: CSVASGSDYDEQYF
v_gene: TRBV29-1
abundance: few
len: 14
j_gene: TRBJ2-7
d_gene: TRBD2

CDR3nt: TGCAGTGCTAGGGCGGGACTAGCGGCCAATGAGCAGTTCTTC
CDR3aa: CSARAGLAANEQFF
v_gene: TRBV20-1
abundance: few
len: 14
j_gene: TRBJ2-1
d_gene: TRBD2

CDR3nt: TGTGCCAGCAGCAGGCTCGACAGGGACTTTGGGACCCAGTACTTC
CDR3aa: CASSRLDRDFGTQYF
v_gene: TRBV7-2
abundance: -
len: 15
j_gene: TRBJ2-5
d_gene: -

CDR3nt: TGCGCCAGCAGGCGTCAGGGGGGCAATGAGCAGTTCTTC
CDR3aa: CASRRQGGNEQFF
v_gene: TRBV5-1
abundance: -
len: 13
j_gene: TRBJ2-1
d_gene: -

CDR3nt: TGCGCCAGCAGCCAGGGGTCAGGGTACCAATACGAGCAGTACTTC
CDR3aa: CASSQGSGYQYEQYF
v_gene: TRBV4-1
abundance: -
len: 15
j_gene: TRBJ2-7
d_gene: -

CDR3nt: TGTGCCAGCAGTTACGACCGACTCAAGGGCTACACCTTC
CDR3aa: CASSYDRLKGYTF
v_gene: TRBV6-5
abundance: -
len: 13
j_gene: TRBJ1-2
d_gene: -

CDR3nt: TGTGCCATCGAATCCGACAGGGGTGGACGGGAGACCCAGTACTTC
CDR3aa: CAIESDRGGRETQYF
v_gene: TRBV10-3
abundance: -
len: 15
j_gene: TRBJ2-5
d_gene: TRBD1

CDR3nt: TGTGCCACCAGCAGAGAACAGGATTCACCCCTCCACTTT
CDR3aa: CATSREQDSPLHF
v_gene: TRBV15
abundance: -
len: 13
j_gene: TRBJ1-6
d_gene: -

CDR3nt: TGTGCCAGTAGGCCCGCCGGGACGGTCTCCTACGAGCAGTACTTC
CDR3aa: CASRPAGTVSYEQYF
v_gene: TRBV19
abundance: -
len: 15
j_gene: TRBJ2-7
d_gene: -

CDR3nt: TGCAGCGTTGAAGCGGGGGGGGCCATCACGGATACGCAGTATTTT
CDR3aa: CSVEAGGAITDTQYF
v_gene: TRBV29-1
abundance: -
len: 15
j_gene: TRBJ2-3
d_gene: TRBD2

CDR3nt: TGTGCCAGCAGCAACCTCGGACAGGACAATGAGCAGTTCTTC
CDR3aa: CASSNLGQDNEQFF
v_gene: TRBV7-3
abundance: -
len: 14
j_gene: TRBJ2-1
d_gene: TRBD1

CDR3nt: TGCAGTGCCGGTAATCCTAGCGGGGAGATCACAGATACGCAGTATTTT
CDR3aa: CSAGNPSGEITDTQYF
v_gene: TRBV20-1
abundance: few
len: 16
j_gene: TRBJ2-3
d_gene: TRBD2

CDR3nt: TGCAGTGCTGGGGTGGGAATGCAGCCCCAGCATTTT
CDR3aa: CSAGVGMQPQHF
v_gene: TRBV20-1
abundance: few
len: 12
j_gene: TRBJ1-5
d_gene: -

CDR3nt: TGTGCCAGCAGCTTAGAGACAGGCAATCAGCCCCAGCATTTT
CDR3aa: CASSLETGNQPQHF
v_gene: TRBV7-9
abundance: few
len: 14
j_gene: TRBJ1-5
d_gene: -

CDR3nt: TGTGCCATCACTAGCGGGGGGTCTAATGAGCAGTTCTTC
CDR3aa: CAITSGGSNEQFF
v_gene: TRBV27
abundance: few
len: 13
j_gene: TRBJ2-1
d_gene: TRBD2

CDR3nt: TGTGCCAGCAGGCCTCCCGGTACAGCAAATTCACCCCTCCACTTT
CDR3aa: CASRPPGTANSPLHF
v_gene: TRBV12-3/TRBV12-4
abundance: -
len: 15
j_gene: TRBJ1-6
d_gene: -

CDR3nt: TGTGCCAGCAGCTTCTTGCGGGGTCGATGGGAGACCCAGTACTTC
CDR3aa: CASSFLRGRWETQYF
v_gene: TRBV11-1
abundance: few
len: 15
j_gene: TRBJ2-5
d_gene: -

CDR3nt: TGCAGCGTTGAGGGGCCCTCTGGGGCCAACGTCCTGACTTTC
CDR3aa: CSVEGPSGANVLTF
v_gene: TRBV29-1
abundance: few
len: 14
j_gene: TRBJ2-6
d_gene: -

CDR3nt: TGTGCCAGCAGTTCCGGGGGGGAGCAGTACTTC
CDR3aa: CASSSGGEQYF
v_gene: TRBV5-1
abundance: many
len: 11
j_gene: TRBJ2-7
d_gene: TRBD2

CDR3nt: TGCGCCAGCAGCCGAAAGGTGTTGGGACACGAGCAGTACTTC
CDR3aa: CASSRKVLGHEQYF
v_gene: TRBV4-3
abundance: -
len: 14
j_gene: TRBJ2-7
d_gene: -

CDR3nt: TGTGCCAGCAGTCGGGGGGCTAACGAGCAGTACTTC
CDR3aa: CASSRGANEQYF
v_gene: TRBV12-3/TRBV12-4
abundance: few
len: 12
j_gene: TRBJ2-7
d_gene: -

CDR3nt: TGTGCCATCAGGGGGTTAGGCACAGATACGCAGTATTTT
CDR3aa: CAIRGLGTDTQYF
v_gene: TRBV15
abundance: -
len: 13
j_gene: TRBJ2-3
d_gene: TRBD1

CDR3nt: TGCGCCAGCAGCCCTGAGCGGGGTGAGCAGTTCTTC
CDR3aa: CASSPERGEQFF
v_gene: TRBV5-1
abundance: once
len: 12
j_gene: TRBJ2-1
d_gene: TRBD2

CDR3nt: TGTGCCAGCAGTTCCCTACTTGGGCAGGGGGCCAACACCGGGGAGCTGTTTTTT
CDR3aa: CASSSLLGQGANTGELFF
v_gene: TRBV12-3/TRBV12-4
abundance: few
len: 18
j_gene: TRBJ2-2
d_gene: TRBD1

CDR3nt: TGCAGTGCTAGAGAATGGGGAATCTTGAACACTGAAGCTTTCTTT
CDR3aa: CSAREWGILNTEAFF
v_gene: TRBV20-1
abundance: -
len: 15
j_gene: TRBJ1-1
d_gene: -

CDR3nt: TGTGCCAGCAGTTTTCAGGTCAGGGAGACCCAGTACTTC
CDR3aa: CASSFQVRETQYF
v_gene: TRBV12-3/TRBV12-4
abundance: many
len: 13
j_gene: TRBJ2-5
d_gene: -

CDR3nt: TGTGCCAGCAGATCCCGGGACTCGCTCTACAATGAGCAGTTCTTC
CDR3aa: CASRSRDSLYNEQFF
v_gene: TRBV6-1
abundance: -
len: 15
j_gene: TRBJ2-1
d_gene: -

CDR3nt: TGTGCCAGCAGCCAACAGGCCAGTACCGCGAACACCGGGGAGCTGTTTTTT
CDR3aa: CASSQQASTANTGELFF
v_gene: TRBV4-2
abundance: -
len: 17
j_gene: TRBJ2-2
d_gene: -

CDR3nt: TGCAGCGTTGAAGAAGGACTAGCTAGCAACGAGCAGTACTTC
CDR3aa: CSVEEGLASNEQYF
v_gene: TRBV29-1
abundance: few
len: 14
j_gene: TRBJ2-7
d_gene: TRBD2

CDR3nt: TGCAGTGCTAGAGATCGAGAAGGCCTCTACGAGCAGTACTTC
CDR3aa: CSARDREGLYEQYF
v_gene: TRBV20-1
abundance: -
len: 14
j_gene: TRBJ2-7
d_gene: -

CDR3nt: TGTGCCATCGGGGGGACCGGGACAGGGGGAAACGATCCCCCCGGGGAGCTGTTTTTT
CDR3aa: CAIGGTGTGGNDPPGELFF
v_gene: TRBV10-3
abundance: few
len: 19
j_gene: TRBJ2-2
d_gene: TRBD1

CDR3nt: TGCAGTGCTAGATCCCCTTATACGCAGTATTTT
CDR3aa: CSARSPYTQYF
v_gene: TRBV20-1
abundance: -
len: 11
j_gene: TRBJ2-3
d_gene: -